This TCR beta chain derives from a study of beta chain features in type 1 diabetes. Study at large: Analysis included roughly 100 million sorted cells drawn from all samples.

In its sample, this clone was seen a few times. Its antigen is currently unknown. What was sequenced were expressed TCRB transcripts, since all of the isolated RNA had been reverse transcribed. Using immunoSEQ multiplex PCR, the repertoire was profiled, and TCRdb retains in-frame clones only, with some absent. This repertoire shows more than 250,000 clones, 15% found once; its top ten account for roughly 0.015%. Study results and caveats: Researchers report that Type 1 diabetes patients had moderately but significantly shorter TCRB CDR3s across all four CD4+ subsets.

Germline CDR1 is MNHEY and CDR2 is SVGAGI. Trimming cost V 2 bases and J 0 bases, with 13 bases left between them. This CDR3 spans 16 amino acids. Sample: naive CD4+ T cells from blood. The rearrangement links TRBV6-5 to TRBJ1-2; D is possibly TRBD1 (5 bases). The source is a man aged 18 to 29 with type 1 diabetes. The CDR3 nucleotides read TGTGCCAGCAGTTACCGACAGTCAGACACTAACTATGGCTACACCTTC. It specifies CASSYRQSDTNYGYTF.